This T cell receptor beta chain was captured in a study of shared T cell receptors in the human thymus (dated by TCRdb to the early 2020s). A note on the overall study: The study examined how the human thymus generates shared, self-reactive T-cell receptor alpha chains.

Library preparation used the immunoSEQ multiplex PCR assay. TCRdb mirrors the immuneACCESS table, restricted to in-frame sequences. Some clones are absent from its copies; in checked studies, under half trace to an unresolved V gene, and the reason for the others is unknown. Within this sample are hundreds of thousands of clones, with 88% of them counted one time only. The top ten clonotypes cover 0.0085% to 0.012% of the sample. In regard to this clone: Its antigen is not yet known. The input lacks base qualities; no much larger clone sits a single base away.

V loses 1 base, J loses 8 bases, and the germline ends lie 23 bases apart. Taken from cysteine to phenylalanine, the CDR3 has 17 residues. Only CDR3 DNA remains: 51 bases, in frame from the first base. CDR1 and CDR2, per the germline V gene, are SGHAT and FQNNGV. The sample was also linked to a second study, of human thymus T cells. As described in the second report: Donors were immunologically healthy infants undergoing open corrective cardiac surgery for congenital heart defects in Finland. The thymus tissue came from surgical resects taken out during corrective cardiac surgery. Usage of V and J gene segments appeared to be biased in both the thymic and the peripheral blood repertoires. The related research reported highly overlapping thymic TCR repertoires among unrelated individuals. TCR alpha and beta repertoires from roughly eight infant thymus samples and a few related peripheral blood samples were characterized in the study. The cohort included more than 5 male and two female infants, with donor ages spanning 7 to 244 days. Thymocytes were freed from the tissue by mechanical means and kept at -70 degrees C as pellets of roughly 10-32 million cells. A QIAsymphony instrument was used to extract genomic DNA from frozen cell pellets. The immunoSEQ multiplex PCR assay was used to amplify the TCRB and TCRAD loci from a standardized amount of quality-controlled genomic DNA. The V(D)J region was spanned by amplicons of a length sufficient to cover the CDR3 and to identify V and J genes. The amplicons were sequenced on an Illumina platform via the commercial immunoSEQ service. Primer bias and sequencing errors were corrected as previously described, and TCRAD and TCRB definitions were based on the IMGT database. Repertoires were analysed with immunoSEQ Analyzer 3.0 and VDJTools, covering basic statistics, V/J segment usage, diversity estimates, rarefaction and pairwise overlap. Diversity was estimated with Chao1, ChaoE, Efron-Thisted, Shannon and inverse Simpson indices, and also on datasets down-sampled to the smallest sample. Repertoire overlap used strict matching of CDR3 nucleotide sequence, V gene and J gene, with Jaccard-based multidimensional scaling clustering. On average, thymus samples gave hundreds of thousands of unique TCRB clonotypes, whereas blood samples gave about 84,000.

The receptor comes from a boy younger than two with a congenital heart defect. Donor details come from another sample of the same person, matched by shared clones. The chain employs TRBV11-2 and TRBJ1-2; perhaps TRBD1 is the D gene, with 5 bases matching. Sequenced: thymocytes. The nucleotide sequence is TGTGCCAGCAGCTTAGGATTAGGGCAGGGTAATTCGCGAGGCTACACCTTC. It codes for CASSLGLGQGNSRGYTF. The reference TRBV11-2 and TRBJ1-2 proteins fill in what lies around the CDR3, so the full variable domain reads EAGVAQSPRYKIIEKRQSVAFWCNPISGHATLYWYQQILGQGPKLLIQFQNNGVVDDSQLPKDRFSAERLKGVDSTLKIQPAKLEDSAVYLCASSLGLGQGNSRGYTFGSGTRLTVV.